This paragraph covers one T cell receptor (beta chain) sequence. Some clones are missing from TCRdb's copy, which holds only in-frame ones; the method was immunoSEQ multiplex PCR. Here the sample spans about 160,000 clones, 93% being singletons. This entry is derived from a study of control samples from healthy donors and cancer patients. Germline lookup yields CDR1 DFQATT and CDR2 SNEGSKA (reference sequence). The CDR3 is made up of 11 amino acids. The V end was cut by 3 bases, the J end by 2 bases, with 4 bases between. The origin of this receptor is a man younger than 35 in good health. The sequenced sample was blood. The chain has TRBV20-1 and TRBJ1-1; no clear D gene. CDR3 loop: CSASDNTEAFF. CDR3 coding DNA: TGCAGTGCTAGTGACAACACTGAAGCTTTCTTT.